This T cell receptor beta chain was profiled in a study of post-analysis software for immune sequencing data. Study context: Clinical courses comprised relapsing-remitting, secondary progressive and progressive-relapsing multiple sclerosis.

Prepared TCR beta cDNA libraries contained unique molecular identifiers. Each sample of 1 to 10 million input T cells yielded roughly 500,000 cDNA molecules, so each molecule approximated one T cell. From the PCR reads, TCRdb called clonotypes with MiXCR, one entry per CDR3 protein. The sample has about 160,000 distinct CDR3 sequences, 35% to 40% seen once; the top ten hold roughly 28%. Broader study findings: Multiple sclerosis patients showed significantly lower normalized Chao1 diversity than controls did. Elevated frequency relative to controls characterized a handful of TRBV segments in patients, TRBV5-6, TRBV5-1 and TRBV20-1 among them.

J gave up 0 bases and V 0 bases, and 6 bases lay outside the gene matches. CDR1 DFQATT and CDR2 SNEGSKA come from the germline V gene (reference sequence). The length of the CDR3 is 16 residues. This clonotype was seen only a few times. As yet, its antigen is unknown. The chain uses TRBV20-1 and TRBJ2-7; 9 bases match TRBD1. This receptor was identified in a girl aged 10-17 years with multiple sclerosis. The sequences come from blood, collected after autologous hematopoietic stem cell transplantation. The CDR3 DNA sequence: TGCAGTGCTAGAGATTTAGGGACAGGGAGCTCCTACGAGCAGTACTTC. This translates into CSARDLGTGSSYEQYF.